These 22 T cell receptor beta chains were sequenced from one sample in a study of Tregs in tolerant kidney transplant recipients. Measured with immunoSEQ multiplex PCR; TCRdb has only the in-frame clones, and not every one. Here the sample spans 50,000 to 85,000 clones, around nine tenths being singletons. Specimen: CD8+ T cells from blood, collected before the transplant. Receptors were obtained from a human donor who received a combined kidney and bone marrow transplant.

V usage is TRBV28 and J usage is TRBJ1-1; no firm D call. With 2 bases removed from V and 0 bases from J, the gap between germline ends came to 7 bases. This CDR3 has 14 amino acids. Looked up from germline, CDR1 is MDHEN and CDR2 is SYDVKM. The CDR3 bases are TGTGCCAGCAGTTTACTTGACTTGAACACTGAAGCTTTCTTT. As protein: CASSLLDLNTEAFF.

The chain recombines TRBV5-1 with TRBJ1-5; 7 nucleotides align to TRBD1. V shed 4 bases, J shed 0 bases, and the junction held 4 bases outside the gene matches. This CDR3 has 15 residues. Germline CDR1 SGHRS, CDR2 YFSETQ. CDR3 sequence: CASSTGTDSNQPQHF. The CDR3 nucleotides read TGCGCCAGCAGCACCGGGACAGATAGCAATCAGCCCCAGCATTTT.

The chain joins TRBV7-3 to TRBJ2-3; TRBD2 aligns across 7 bases. Germline V CDR1 and CDR2: SGHTA, FQGTGA. J lost 1 base, V lost 2 bases, and 0 bases had no gene match. This CDR3 is built from 14 residues. The CDR3 DNA is TGTGCCAGCAGCTTACTAGCGGGCACAGATACGCAGTATTTT. Encoded protein: CASSLLAGTDTQYF.

With respect to this clone: The same CDR3 is also encoded by other DNA sequences in this sample. The chain combines TRBV15 with TRBJ1-1, with D possibly being TRBD1 (5 bases). The CDR3 has 15 residues. Looked up from germline, CDR1 is LNHNV and CDR2 is YYDKDF (reference sequence). Deletions cut 1 base from V and 0 bases from J, with 9 bases between. Written as DNA, the CDR3 is TGTGCCACCAGCAGAGCTCAGGGATTGAACACTGAAGCTTTCTTT. Translating gives CATSRAQGLNTEAFF.

V is TRBV9 and J is TRBJ1-3; D not certain. V was cut by 3 bases and J by 2 bases, with 12 bases left in between. The CDR3 is 15 amino acids. Germline-derived CDR1 and CDR2 are SGDLS and YYNGEE. The CDR3 region has the DNA TGTGCCAGCAGCGCCCCGTACGGGGCTGGAAACACCATATATTTT. It translates to CASSAPYGAGNTIYF.

The CDR3 DNA reads TGTGCCAGCAGGCCCTCGGGTAGCTCCTACAATGAGCAGTTCTTC. It yields the protein CASRPSGSSYNEQFF. The rearrangement links TRBV9 to TRBJ2-1; D is unclear. V gave up 5 bases and J gave up 0 bases, with 12 bases separating them. Germline-derived CDR1 and CDR2 are SGDLS and YYNGEE. The CDR3 spans 15 residues.

Points on this clone: This CDR3 is also generated by other DNA sequences in the sample. The gene calls are TRBV6-5 and TRBJ1-5; the D gene is possibly TRBD1 (6 bases). The CDR3 length is 13 residues. Germline V gives CDR1 MNHEY, CDR2 SVGAGI. Trimming cost V 5 bases and J 7 bases, with 12 bases left between them. The CDR3 region is CASSEAGDQPQHF. The CDR3 DNA follows: TGTGCCAGCAGTGAAGCAGGGGACCAGCCCCAGCATTTT.

The genes are TRBV4-1 and TRBJ2-1; 13 bases are shared with TRBD2. J lost 6 bases, V lost 1 base, and 0 bases had no gene match. Germline V gene lookup returns CDR1 MGHRA and CDR2 YSYEKL. The CDR3 runs to 15 residues. In nucleotides, the CDR3 is TGCGCCAGCAGCCAAGGACTAGCGGGAGGCAATGAGCAGTTCTTC. Its protein product is CASSQGLAGGNEQFF.

This clone was observed a single time. The chain is built from TRBV5-6 and TRBJ2-1, with 7 bases matching TRBD2. V lost 0 bases to trimming and J lost 5 bases; unmatched junction nucleotides: 8. The germline gives CDR1 SGHDT, CDR2 YYEEEE. The CDR3 has 16 residues. The CDR3 here is CASSLAGAGVDNEQFF. In DNA, the CDR3 is TGTGCCAGCAGCTTGGCCGGGGCGGGAGTCGACAATGAGCAGTTCTTC.

The V call is TRBV30, the J call TRBJ1-3; unclear D gene. Germline loops: CDR1 GTSNPN, CDR2 SVGIG (reference sequence). Trimming took 5 bases from V and 0 from J, leaving 5 bases between them. The CDR3 consists of 12 residues. The CDR3 DNA sequence: TGTGCCTGGGGGCCCTCTGGAAACACCATATATTTT. Its translation: CAWGPSGNTIYF.

The V call is TRBV27, the J call TRBJ2-5; D not certain. V shed 6 bases and J shed 3 bases, with 11 bases lying between them. The CDR3 is 13 amino acids. Germline lookup yields CDR1 MNHEY and CDR2 SMNVEV (reference sequence). For the CDR3, the DNA is TGTGCCAGCAGATTGCGACTGGAAGAGACCCAGTACTTC. Translation gives CASRLRLEETQYF.

This chain uses TRBV6-4 with TRBJ2-2; no clear D. This CDR3 comprises 15 residues. V lost 2 bases and J lost 0, with 7 bases in between. The germline gives CDR1 MRHNA, CDR2 SNTAGT. CDR3 DNA: TGTGCCAGCAGTGACACGTACACGAACACCGGGGAGCTGTTTTTT. Residues: CASSDTYTNTGELFF.

The rearrangement links TRBV19 to TRBJ1-2; D is unclear. Germline assignment: CDR1 LNHDA and CDR2 SQIVND (reference sequence). Deletions cut 3 bases from V and 2 bases from J, with 7 bases between. CDR3 length equals 13 residues. The CDR3 DNA reads TGTGCCAGTAGTATGAGCCGAAACTATGGCTACACCTTC. This gives the protein CASSMSRNYGYTF.

This chain connects TRBV6-5 to TRBJ2-1, with D maybe TRBD2 (5 bases). V gave up 2 bases and J gave up 4 bases, with 9 bases separating them. From germline, CDR1 is MNHEY and CDR2 SVGAGI. CDR3 length: 14 residues. CDR3 bases: TGTGCCAGCAGTTACCTAGGGAGATACAATGAGCAGTTCTTC. Its translation is CASSYLGRYNEQFF.

The V call is TRBV19, the J call TRBJ2-7; D gene unclear. Looked up from germline, CDR1 is LNHDA and CDR2 is SQIVND (reference sequence). There are 14 residues in the CDR3. With 3 bases removed from V and 3 bases from J, the gap between germline ends came to 12 bases. The CDR3 loop reads CASSMWARDYEQYF. CDR3 bases: TGTGCCAGTAGTATGTGGGCCCGCGACTACGAGCAGTACTTC.

The chain carries TRBV19 and TRBJ1-5, with a weak D call TRBD1 (6 bases). Trimming shortened V by 3 bases and J by 4 bases, and 10 bases separated the two germline ends. CDR1 is LNHDA, CDR2 SQIVND, per germline (reference sequence). This CDR3 is built from 14 residues. In nucleotides, the CDR3 is TGTGCCAGTAGTATTGCGCAGGGGAATCAGCCCCAGCATTTT. Protein: CASSIAQGNQPQHF.

The rearrangement links TRBV7-2 to TRBJ2-2, with 7 bases lining up with TRBD1. The CDR3 is made up of 16 amino acids. V lost 5 bases, J lost 5 bases, and 11 bases stayed unmatched. From germline, CDR1 is SGHTA and CDR2 FQGNSA. Here the CDR3 reads CASSVRPGQLTGELFF. CDR3 sequence (DNA): TGTGCCAGCAGCGTACGGCCGGGACAGTTAACCGGGGAGCTGTTTTTT.

The chain joins TRBV18 to TRBJ2-7; TRBD2 matches 14 bases. Germline V gene data show CDR1 as KGHSH and CDR2 as LQKENI. The CDR3 has 17 amino acids. The V and J ends lost 5 bases and 2 bases, in that order; junction bases with no gene match: 8. Here the CDR3 reads CASSDSTTSGGAYEQYF. The CDR3, as DNA: TGTGCCAGCTCAGACTCGACGACTAGCGGGGGGGCCTACGAGCAGTACTTC.

The chain has TRBV27 and TRBJ1-1, with D possibly TRBD1 on 6 matching bases. Trimming took 3 bases from V and 3 from J, leaving 14 bases between them. The CDR3 runs 15 residues. The germline CDR1 and CDR2 sequences are MNHEY and SMNVEV (reference sequence). The CDR3 region is CASSLRGQFYTEAFF. Written as DNA, the CDR3 is TGTGCCAGCAGTTTGCGAGGACAGTTTTACACTGAAGCTTTCTTT.

V gene TRBV6-5 combines with J gene TRBJ2-7, with D tentatively TRBD1 (5 bases). The ends were cut back, 0 bases at V and 0 bases at J, with 12 bases in the middle. CDR3 length equals 16 residues. Germline V gene lookup returns CDR1 MNHEY and CDR2 SVGAGI. CDR3 residues: CASSYSGLQSSYEQYF. DNA of the CDR3: TGTGCCAGCAGTTACTCGGGGCTGCAGAGCTCCTACGAGCAGTACTTC.

The genes are TRBV28 and TRBJ2-3; TRBD1 agrees at 7 bases. The CDR3 consists of 15 residues. V gave up 5 bases and J gave up 8 bases; unmatched junction bases: 13. The V gene's germline CDR1 is MDHEN and CDR2 SYDVKM. The CDR3 DNA sequence: TGTGCCAGCAGTCCCTTGACAGGGCCGATATCTACGCAGTATTTT. It codes for CASSPLTGPISTQYF.

The CDR3 region has the DNA TGCGCCAGCAGCCAAGATAGGAGTTCGGCCGGGGAGCTGTTTTTT. Residues: CASSQDRSSAGELFF. The V call is TRBV4-3, the J call TRBJ2-2, with D unresolved. The ends were cut back, 0 bases at V and 6 bases at J, with 11 bases in the middle. Germline CDR1 is LGHNA and CDR2 is YSLEER. The CDR3 has 15 residues.